The source of this T cell receptor beta chain is a study of T cells in localized non-small cell lung cancer. Broader study findings: A median of about 50 clones ranked among the top 100 in tumor appeared in adjacent lung. Uninvolved adjacent lung showed the highest T cell clonality, exceeding tumor.

As concerns this clone: Its antigen is not identified.

Measured with immunoSEQ multiplex PCR; TCRdb has only the in-frame clones, and not every one. Of fewer than 35,000 clones in the sample, 90% were seen once. The material was peripheral blood, obtained before any cancer treatment. This TCR derives from a man aged 40 to 69 with stage I lung adenocarcinoma.

The CDR3 loop is CAISVFWVKGSGNTIYF. The CDR3 coding sequence is TGTGCCATCAGTGTCTTTTGGGTGAAGGGCTCTGGAAACACCATATATTTT. J is TRBJ1-3 and V is TRBV10-3, with D hard to call. This CDR3 has 17 amino acids. V lost 4 bases and J lost 0, with 16 bases in between. The V gene's germline CDR1 is ENHRY and CDR2 SYGVKD.